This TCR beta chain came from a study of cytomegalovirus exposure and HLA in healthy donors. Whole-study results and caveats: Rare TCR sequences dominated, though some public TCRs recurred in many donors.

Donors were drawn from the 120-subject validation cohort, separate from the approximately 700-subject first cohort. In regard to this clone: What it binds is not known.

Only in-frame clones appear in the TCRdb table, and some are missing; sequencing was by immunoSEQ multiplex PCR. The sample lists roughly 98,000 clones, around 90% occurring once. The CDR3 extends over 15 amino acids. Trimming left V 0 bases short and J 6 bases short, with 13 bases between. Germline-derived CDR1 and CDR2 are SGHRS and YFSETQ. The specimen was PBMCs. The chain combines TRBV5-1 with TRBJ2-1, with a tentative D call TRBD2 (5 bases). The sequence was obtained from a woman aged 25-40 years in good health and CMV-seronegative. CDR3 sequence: CASSLVTGKSNEQFF. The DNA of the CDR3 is TGCGCCAGCAGCTTGGTCACCGGGAAAAGCAATGAGCAGTTCTTC.